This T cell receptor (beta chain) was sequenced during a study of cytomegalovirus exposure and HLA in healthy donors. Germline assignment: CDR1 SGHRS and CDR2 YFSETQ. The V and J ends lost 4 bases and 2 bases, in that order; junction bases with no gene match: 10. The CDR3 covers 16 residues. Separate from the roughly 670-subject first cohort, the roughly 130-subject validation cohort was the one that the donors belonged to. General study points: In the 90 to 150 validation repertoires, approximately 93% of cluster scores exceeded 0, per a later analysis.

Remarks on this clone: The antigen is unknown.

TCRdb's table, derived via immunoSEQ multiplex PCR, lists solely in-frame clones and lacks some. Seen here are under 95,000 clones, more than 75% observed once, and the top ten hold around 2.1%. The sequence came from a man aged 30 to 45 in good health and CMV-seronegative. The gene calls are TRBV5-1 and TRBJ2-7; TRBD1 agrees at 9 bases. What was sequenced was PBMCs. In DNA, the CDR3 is TGCGCCAGCAGCCAGGGAGACAGGGGGGTCCCCTACGAGCAGTACTTC. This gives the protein CASSQGDRGVPYEQYF.